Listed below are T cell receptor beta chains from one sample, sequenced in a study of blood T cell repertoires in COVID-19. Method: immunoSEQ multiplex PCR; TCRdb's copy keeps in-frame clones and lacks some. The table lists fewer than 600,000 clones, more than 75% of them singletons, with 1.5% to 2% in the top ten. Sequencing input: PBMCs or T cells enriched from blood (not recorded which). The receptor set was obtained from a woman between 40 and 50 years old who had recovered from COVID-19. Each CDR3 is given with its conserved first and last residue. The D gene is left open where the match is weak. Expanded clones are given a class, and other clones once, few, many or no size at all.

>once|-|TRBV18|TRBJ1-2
TGTGCCAGCTCACCGACGAGTGGCAGGGTAGTTAACTATGGCTACACCTTC
CASSPTSGRVVNYGYTF
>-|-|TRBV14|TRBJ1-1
TGTGCCAGCAGCCAAGATCTTGGAGGTGAAGCTTTCTTT
CASSQDLGGEAFF
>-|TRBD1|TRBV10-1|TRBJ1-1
TGCGCCAGCAGTGAGTCGACAGGGGGCAGCGCTGAAGCTTTCTTT
CASSESTGGSAEAFF
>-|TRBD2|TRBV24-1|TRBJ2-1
TGTGCCACCAGCCCTAGCGGGTCCTACAATGAGCAGTTCTTC
CATSPSGSYNEQFF
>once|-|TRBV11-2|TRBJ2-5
TGTGCCAGCAGCTTATCCCCACCTCCCTCCGCGGAGACCCAGTACTTC
CASSLSPPPSAETQYF
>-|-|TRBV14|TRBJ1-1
TGTGCCAGCAGCCTGGCCGGGGGGCTCACTGAAGCTTTCTTT
CASSLAGGLTEAFF
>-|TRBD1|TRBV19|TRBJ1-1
TGTGCCAGTAGTACAAGACAGGGGGCGGACACTGAAGCTTTCTTT
CASSTRQGADTEAFF
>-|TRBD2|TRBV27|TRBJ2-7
TGTGCCAGCAGTTCCAAACCCCTAGCGGGGTCCTACGAGCAGTACTTC
CASSSKPLAGSYEQYF
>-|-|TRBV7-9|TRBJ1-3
TGTGCCAGCAGCTCTACTAGAATCAATCCCTCTGGAAACACCATATATTTT
CASSSTRINPSGNTIYF
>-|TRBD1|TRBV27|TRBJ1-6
TGTGCCAGCACCCGGGGGACAGGTGTGGATAATTCACCCCTCCACTTT
CASTRGTGVDNSPLHF
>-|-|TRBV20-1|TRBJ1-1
TGCAGTGCTCGCGGTGAAGCTTTCTTT
CSARGEAFF
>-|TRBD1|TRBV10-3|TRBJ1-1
TGTGCCATCAGTGAGCCGGACAGGGGAGAGGGGACTGAAGCTTTCTTT
CAISEPDRGEGTEAFF
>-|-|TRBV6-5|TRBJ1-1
TGTGCCAGCAGCGGGGTCTTGAACACTGAAGCTTTCTTT
CASSGVLNTEAFF
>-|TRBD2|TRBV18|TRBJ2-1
TGTGCCAGCTCACCAACCCCCACTAGCGGCCCCAACAATGAGCAGTTCTTC
CASSPTPTSGPNNEQFF
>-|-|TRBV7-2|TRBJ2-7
TGTGCCAGCAGCTTACGACAGAACTACGAGCAGTACTTC
CASSLRQNYEQYF
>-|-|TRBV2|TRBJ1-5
TGTGCCAGCAGAGTTGAGAACCTAAGCAATCAGCCCCAGCATTTT
CASRVENLSNQPQHF
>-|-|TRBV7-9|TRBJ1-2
TGTGCCAGCATCCCGACAGGCACTAACTATGGCTACACCTTC
CASIPTGTNYGYTF
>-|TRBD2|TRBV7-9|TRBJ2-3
TGTGCCAGCAGCTGGGGGGAGGGCGGCACAGATACGCAGTATTTT
CASSWGEGGTDTQYF
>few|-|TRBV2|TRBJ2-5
TGTGCCAGCAGTGACAGGGGGGAATTAATAGAGACCCAGTACTTC
CASSDRGELIETQYF
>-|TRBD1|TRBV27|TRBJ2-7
TGTGCCTCCGCAACCGGGACAGGGGCCTACGAGCAGTACTTC
CASATGTGAYEQYF
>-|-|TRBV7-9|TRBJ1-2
TGTGCCAGCAGCGGAGGGGTTTCTAACTATGGCTACACCTTC
CASSGGVSNYGYTF
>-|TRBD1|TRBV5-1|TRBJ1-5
TGCGCCAGCAGCCCGGGTCAGGGGGCGAAGGGTCAGCCCCAGCATTTT
CASSPGQGAKGQPQHF
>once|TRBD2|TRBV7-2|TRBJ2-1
TGTGCCAGCAGCTTTAGGAACGGGAGGACCTACAATGAGCAGTTCTTC
CASSFRNGRTYNEQFF
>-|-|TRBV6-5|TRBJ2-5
TGTGCCAGCAGTCCGACAGGACAAGAGACCCAGTACTTC
CASSPTGQETQYF
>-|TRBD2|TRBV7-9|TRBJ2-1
TGTGCCAGCAGCTCTTATAGCGGGAGCAGGAATGAGCAGTTCTTC
CASSSYSGSRNEQFF
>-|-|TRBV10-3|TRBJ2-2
TGTGCCATCAGGGGTGGGGCAGAGACTGGGGAGCTGTTTTTT
CAIRGGAETGELFF
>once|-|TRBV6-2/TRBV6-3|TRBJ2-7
TGTGCCAGCAGTTACTACTTCTACGAGCAGTACTTC
CASSYYFYEQYF
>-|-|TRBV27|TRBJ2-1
TGTGCCAGCAGACGGGACTTTTACAATGAGCAGTTCTTC
CASRRDFYNEQFF
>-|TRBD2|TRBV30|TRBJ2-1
TGTGCCTGGACTGGAACGGGAGGGCCCAGCGAGCAGTTCTTC
CAWTGTGGPSEQFF
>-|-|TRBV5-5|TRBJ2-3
TGTGCCAGCAGCTCCACAGGGTTGGAAACAGATACGCAGTATTTT
CASSSTGLETDTQYF
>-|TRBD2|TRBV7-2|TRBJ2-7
TGTGCCAGCAGCAGAACCGGGACTAACTCCTACGAGCAGTACTTC
CASSRTGTNSYEQYF
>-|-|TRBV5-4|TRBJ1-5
TGTGCCAGCAGCTTGGAGTCAGAAAGCAATCAGCCCCAGCATTTT
CASSLESESNQPQHF
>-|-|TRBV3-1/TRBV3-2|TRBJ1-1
TGTGCCAGCAGCCCATCAGGCGTCTCTGAAGCTTTCTTT
CASSPSGVSEAFF